This T cell receptor beta chain comes out of a study of T cell responses to AZD1222 COVID-19 vaccine. About this clone: Its specificity is unknown.

The CDR3 is 15 residues long. Germline assignment: CDR1 LNHDA and CDR2 SQIVND (reference sequence). The V and J ends lost 4 bases and 2 bases, in that order; junction bases with no gene match: 6. Study-wide results and limits: Only six people who got AZD1222 tested seropositive at baseline. Rises in breadth and depth of Spike-specific TCRs came after two AZD1222 doses. Donor demographics were predominantly white British with a female majority; clonal diversity may be underestimated.

Data came from immunoSEQ multiplex PCR; TCRdb stores just in-frame clones and leaves some out. This sample has around 270,000 clones, with roughly 93% found just once. It was second doses at about 4 or about 12 weeks that were pooled. This TCR was recovered from an adult who received the AZD1222 COVID-19 vaccine. V gene TRBV19 combines with J gene TRBJ1-2, with 8 bases identical to TRBD1. The material sequenced was peripheral blood, taken 28 days after the second AZD1222 dose. The DNA of the CDR3 is TGTGCCAGTAGTAAGACAGGGGCTGGGAACTATGGCTACACCTTC. Its protein is CASSKTGAGNYGYTF.